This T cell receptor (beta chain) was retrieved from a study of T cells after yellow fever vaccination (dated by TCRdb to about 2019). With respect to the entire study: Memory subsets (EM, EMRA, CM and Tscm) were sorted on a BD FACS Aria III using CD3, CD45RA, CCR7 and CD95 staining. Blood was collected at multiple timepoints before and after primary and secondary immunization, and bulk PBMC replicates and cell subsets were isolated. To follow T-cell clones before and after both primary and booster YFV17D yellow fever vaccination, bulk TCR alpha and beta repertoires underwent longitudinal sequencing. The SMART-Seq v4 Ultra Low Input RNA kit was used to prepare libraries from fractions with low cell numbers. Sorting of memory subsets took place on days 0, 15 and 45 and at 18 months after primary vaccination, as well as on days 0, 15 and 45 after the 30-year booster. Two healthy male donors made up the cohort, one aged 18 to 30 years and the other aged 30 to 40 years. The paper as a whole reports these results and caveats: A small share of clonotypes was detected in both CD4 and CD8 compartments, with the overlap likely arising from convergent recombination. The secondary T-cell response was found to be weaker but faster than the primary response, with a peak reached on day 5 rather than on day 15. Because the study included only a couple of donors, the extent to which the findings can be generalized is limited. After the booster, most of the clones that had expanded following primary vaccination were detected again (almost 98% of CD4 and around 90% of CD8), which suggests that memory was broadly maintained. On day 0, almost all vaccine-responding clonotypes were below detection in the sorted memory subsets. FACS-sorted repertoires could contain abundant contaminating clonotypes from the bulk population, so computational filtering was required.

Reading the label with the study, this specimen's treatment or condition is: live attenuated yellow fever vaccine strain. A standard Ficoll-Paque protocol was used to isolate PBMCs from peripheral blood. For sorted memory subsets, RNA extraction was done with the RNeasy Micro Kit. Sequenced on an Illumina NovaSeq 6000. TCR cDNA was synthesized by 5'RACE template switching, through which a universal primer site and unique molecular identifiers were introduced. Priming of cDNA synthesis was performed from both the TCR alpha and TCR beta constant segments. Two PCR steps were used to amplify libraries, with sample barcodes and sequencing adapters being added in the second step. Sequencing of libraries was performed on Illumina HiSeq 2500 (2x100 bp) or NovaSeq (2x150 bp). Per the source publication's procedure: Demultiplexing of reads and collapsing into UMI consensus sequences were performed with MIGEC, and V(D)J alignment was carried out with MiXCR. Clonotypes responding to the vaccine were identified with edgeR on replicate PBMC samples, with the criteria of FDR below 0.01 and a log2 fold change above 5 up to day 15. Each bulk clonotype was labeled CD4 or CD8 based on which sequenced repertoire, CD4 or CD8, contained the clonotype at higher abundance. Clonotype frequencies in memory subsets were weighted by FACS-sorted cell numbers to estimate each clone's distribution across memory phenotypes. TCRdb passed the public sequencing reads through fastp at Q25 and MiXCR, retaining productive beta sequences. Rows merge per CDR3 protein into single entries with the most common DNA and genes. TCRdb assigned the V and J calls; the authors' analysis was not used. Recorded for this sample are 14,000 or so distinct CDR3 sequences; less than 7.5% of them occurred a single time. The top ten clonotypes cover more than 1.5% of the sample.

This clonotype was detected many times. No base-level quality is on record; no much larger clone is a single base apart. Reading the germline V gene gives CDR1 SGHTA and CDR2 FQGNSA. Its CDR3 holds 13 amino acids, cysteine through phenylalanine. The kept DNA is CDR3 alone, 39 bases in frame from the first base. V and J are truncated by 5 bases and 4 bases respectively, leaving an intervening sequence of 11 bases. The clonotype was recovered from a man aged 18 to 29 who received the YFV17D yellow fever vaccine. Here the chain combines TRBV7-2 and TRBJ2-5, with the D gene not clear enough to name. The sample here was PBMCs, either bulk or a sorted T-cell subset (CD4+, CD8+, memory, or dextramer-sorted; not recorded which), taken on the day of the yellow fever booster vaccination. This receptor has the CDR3 CASSPRALETQYF. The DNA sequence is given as TGTGCCAGCAGCCCGCGCGCCTTAGAGACCCAGTACTTC.